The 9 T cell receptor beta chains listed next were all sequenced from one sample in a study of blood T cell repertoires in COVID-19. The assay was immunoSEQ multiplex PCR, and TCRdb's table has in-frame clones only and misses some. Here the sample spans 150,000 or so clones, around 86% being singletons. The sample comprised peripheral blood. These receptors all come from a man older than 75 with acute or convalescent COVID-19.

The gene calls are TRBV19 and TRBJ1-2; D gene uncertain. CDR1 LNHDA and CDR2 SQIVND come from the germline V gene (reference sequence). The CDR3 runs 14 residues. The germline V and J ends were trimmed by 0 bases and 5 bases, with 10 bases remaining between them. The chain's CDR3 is CASSIDTGPYGYTF. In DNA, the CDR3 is TGTGCCAGTAGTATAGATACGGGTCCGTATGGCTACACCTTC.

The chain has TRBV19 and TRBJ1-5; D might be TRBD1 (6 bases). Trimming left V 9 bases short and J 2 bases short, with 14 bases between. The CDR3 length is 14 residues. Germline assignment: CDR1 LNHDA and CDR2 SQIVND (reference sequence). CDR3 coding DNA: TGTGCCAGCCAGCAGGGGTATGGCAATCAGCCCCAGCATTTT. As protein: CASQQGYGNQPQHF.

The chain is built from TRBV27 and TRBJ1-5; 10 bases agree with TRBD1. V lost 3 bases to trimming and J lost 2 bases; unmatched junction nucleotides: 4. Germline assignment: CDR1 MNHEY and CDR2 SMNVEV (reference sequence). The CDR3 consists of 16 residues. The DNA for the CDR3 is TGTGCCAGCAGTTTTTCCGGGACAGGGGGCAATCAGCCCCAGCATTTT. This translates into CASSFSGTGGNQPQHF.

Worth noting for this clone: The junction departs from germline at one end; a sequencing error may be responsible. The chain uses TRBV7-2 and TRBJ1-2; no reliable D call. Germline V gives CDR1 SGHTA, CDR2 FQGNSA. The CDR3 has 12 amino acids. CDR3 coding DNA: TGTGCCAGCAGCTTAAGGGCAGGACTCATTGCCTTC. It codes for CASSLRAGLIAF.

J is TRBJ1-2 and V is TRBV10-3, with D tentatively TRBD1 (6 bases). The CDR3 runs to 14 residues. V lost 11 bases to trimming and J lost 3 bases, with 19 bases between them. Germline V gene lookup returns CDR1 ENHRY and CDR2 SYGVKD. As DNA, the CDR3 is TGTGCCCTCTCCCGATCAGGGGATGACTATGGCTACACCTTC. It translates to CALSRSGDDYGYTF.

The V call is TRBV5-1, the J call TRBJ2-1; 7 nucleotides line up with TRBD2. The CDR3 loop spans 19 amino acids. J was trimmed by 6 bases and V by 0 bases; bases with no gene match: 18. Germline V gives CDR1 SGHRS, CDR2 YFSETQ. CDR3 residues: CASSLDPYLRAGEVNEQFF. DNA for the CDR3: TGCGCCAGCAGCTTGGACCCCTACCTGCGGGCGGGGGAGGTCAATGAGCAGTTCTTC.

The CDR3 is CASSQVPGLAPDPYNEQFF. DNA of the CDR3: TGCGCCAGCAGCCAAGTTCCGGGACTAGCTCCCGATCCGTACAATGAGCAGTTCTTC. The chain is built from TRBV4-1 and TRBJ2-1; 9 bases agree with TRBD2. The CDR3 runs 19 residues. Germline CDR1 and CDR2: MGHRA and YSYEKL. With V trimmed by 1 base and J by 4 bases, 14 bases remained unmatched.

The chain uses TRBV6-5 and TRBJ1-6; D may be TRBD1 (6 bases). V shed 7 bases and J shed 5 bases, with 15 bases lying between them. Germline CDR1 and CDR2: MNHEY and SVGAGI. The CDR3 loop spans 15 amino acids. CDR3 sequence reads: CASKLDGTNNSPLHF. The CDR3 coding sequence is TGTGCCAGCAAACTTGACGGGACAAATAATTCACCCCTCCACTTT.

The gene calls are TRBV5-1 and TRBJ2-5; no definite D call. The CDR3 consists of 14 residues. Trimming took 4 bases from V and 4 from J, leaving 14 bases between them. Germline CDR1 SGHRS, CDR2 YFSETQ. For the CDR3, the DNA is TGCGCCAGCAGCCCACGGTCAAGTGGAGAGACCCAGTACTTC. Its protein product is CASSPRSSGETQYF.